The rows below give T cell receptor beta chains drawn from one sample of a study of T cell repertoires in cytomegalovirus infection. A single record per CDR3 protein comes from TCRdb applying MiXCR to the reads. The sample carries about 260,000 distinct CDR3 sequences, approximately 9% recorded once. Sequencing input: PBMCs. Every receptor here comes from a human donor in good health (CMV status not recorded). Some clones in this sample may be carry-over from other donors' samples. CDR3s include the opening cysteine and the closing phenylalanine or tryptophan. D genes are given only for firm matches. Size is stated for part of the rows, as once, few or many counts, or as a class when the clone is expanded.

j_call d_call clone_size v_call cdr3_aa cdr3_nt
TRBJ2-7 TRBD1 - TRBV20-1 CSAWGQGYEQYF TGCAGTGCCTGGGGACAGGGCTACGAGCAGTACTTC
TRBJ2-1 TRBD2 - TRBV20-1 CSARGPLVAGVSHNEQFF TGCAGTGCTAGAGGCCCTTTGGTAGCGGGAGTTTCACACAATGAGCAGTTCTTC
TRBJ1-2 - many TRBV20-1 CSARDPGQGSYGYTF TGCAGTGCTAGAGATCCTGGGCAGGGATCATATGGCTACACCTTC
TRBJ2-5 TRBD2 many TRBV20-1 CSANPASGSEETQYF TGCAGTGCTAACCCGGCTAGCGGGAGTGAAGAGACCCAGTACTTC
TRBJ2-5 TRBD2 - TRBV9 CASSVETSGKETQYF TGTGCCAGCAGCGTAGAAACTAGCGGAAAAGAGACCCAGTACTTC
TRBJ1-1 - many TRBV7-2 CASSSIRTMNTEAFF TGTGCCAGCAGCTCAATCCGGACCATGAACACTGAAGCTTTCTTT
TRBJ1-2 - many TRBV19 CASSSTANYGYTF TGTGCCAGCAGCTCGACTGCAAACTATGGCTACACCTTC
TRBJ1-1 TRBD1 few TRBV5-1 CASSVTGGGEAFF TGCGCCAGCAGCGTAACAGGGGGCGGAGAAGCTTTCTTT
TRBJ1-1 - - TRBV7-2 CASSYQILGAGEAFF TGTGCCAGCAGTTACCAAATTTTGGGGGCGGGAGAAGCTTTCTTT
TRBJ2-1 - many TRBV11-3 CASSFLLGVMGNEQFF TGTGCCAGCAGCTTCCTGCTGGGGGTCATGGGAAATGAGCAGTTCTTC
TRBJ2-5 TRBD2 once TRBV19 CASSILAEETQYF TGTGCCAGTAGTATACTAGCGGAAGAGACCCAGTACTTC
TRBJ2-2 - few TRBV6-5 CASSPTNTGELFF TGTGCCAGCAGTCCTACGAACACCGGGGAGCTGTTTTTT
TRBJ2-2 TRBD2 - TRBV5-4 CASSLPSGGAGTGELFF TGTGCCAGCAGCTTGCCTAGCGGGGGGGCAGGGACCGGGGAGCTGTTTTTT
TRBJ2-7 TRBD2 many TRBV7-2 CASSSGLAFAEQYF TGTGCCAGCAGCTCCGGACTAGCTTTTGCCGAGCAGTACTTC
TRBJ1-5 - - TRBV15 CATSRDSRSPNQPQHF TGTGCCACCAGCAGAGATTCACGCAGCCCCAATCAGCCCCAGCATTTT
TRBJ2-1 - many TRBV7-2 CASSIPGTRLGNEQFF TGTGCCAGCAGCATCCCCGGGACTCGATTAGGGAATGAGCAGTTCTTC
TRBJ2-7 TRBD1 many TRBV7-2 CASSPRGTGGEQYF TGTGCCAGCAGCCCTAGAGGGACAGGAGGTGAGCAGTACTTC
TRBJ1-1 TRBD1 many TRBV7-2 CASSGDRGFTEAFF TGTGCCAGCAGCGGGGACAGGGGGTTCACTGAAGCTTTCTTT
TRBJ2-7 TRBD1 many TRBV10-2 CASSEDRGRHEQYF TGCGCCAGCAGTGAGGACAGGGGTAGACACGAGCAGTACTTC
TRBJ2-1 - few TRBV7-8 CASRSYYNEQFF TGTGCCAGCAGATCTTACTACAATGAGCAGTTCTTC
TRBJ1-6 - many TRBV7-2 CASSVGVGGFSYNSPLHF TGTGCCAGCAGCGTCGGGGTCGGTGGCTTCTCCTATAATTCACCCCTCCACTTT
TRBJ2-1 TRBD2 few TRBV30 CAWSVTGGLNNEQFF TGTGCCTGGAGTGTAACGGGGGGACTAAACAATGAGCAGTTCTTC
TRBJ1-1 TRBD1 - TRBV5-5 CASSRRDRGFVTEAFF TGTGCCAGCAGCCGTCGGGACAGGGGGTTTGTGACTGAAGCTTTCTTT
TRBJ1-1 - - TRBV20-1 CSARDRGPTEAFF TGCAGTGCTAGGGACCGGGGGCCCACTGAAGCTTTCTTT
TRBJ1-4 - many TRBV4-3 CASRGRSTNEKLFF TGCGCCAGCCGCGGGAGGTCAACTAATGAAAAACTGTTTTTT
TRBJ1-1 TRBD1 many TRBV7-8 CASSLEGQRNTEAFF TGTGCCAGCAGCTTAGAGGGACAGAGAAACACTGAAGCTTTCTTT
TRBJ1-2 - once TRBV28 CASSLLDDRIRFYGYTF TGTGCCAGCAGCCTCCTTGACGACAGGATTCGCTTCTATGGCTACACCTTC